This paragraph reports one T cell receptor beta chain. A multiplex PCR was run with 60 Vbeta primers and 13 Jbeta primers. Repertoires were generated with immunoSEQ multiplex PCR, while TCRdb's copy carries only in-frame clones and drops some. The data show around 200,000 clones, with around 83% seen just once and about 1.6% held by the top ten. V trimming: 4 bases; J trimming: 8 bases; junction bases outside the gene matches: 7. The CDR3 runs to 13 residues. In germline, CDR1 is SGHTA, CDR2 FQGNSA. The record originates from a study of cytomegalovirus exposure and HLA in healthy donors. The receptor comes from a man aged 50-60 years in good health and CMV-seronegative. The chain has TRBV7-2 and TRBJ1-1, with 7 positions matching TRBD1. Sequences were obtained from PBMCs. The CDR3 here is CASSSQTDREAFF. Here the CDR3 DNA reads TGTGCCAGCAGCTCCCAGACGGACAGGGAAGCTTTCTTT.